This is a list of T cell receptor beta chains from one sample in a study of blood T cell repertoires in COVID-19. Some clones are missing from TCRdb's copy, which holds only in-frame ones; the method was immunoSEQ multiplex PCR. Here the sample spans approximately 500,000 clones, roughly 90% being singletons. Material: PBMCs or T cells enriched from blood (not recorded which). Receptors originate from a woman aged 40 to 49 who had recovered from COVID-19. Both conserved end residues are part of each CDR3. Each record gives: clone size, V gene, J gene, CDR3 protein. Clone size is not always given. Where it is, it says once, few, many or a class for expanded clones.

NA	TRBV27	TRBJ1-3	CASSLRPPGHPSSGNTIYF
NA	TRBV20-1	TRBJ2-1	CSASLPSGRYHNEQFF
NA	TRBV4-1	TRBJ2-4	CASSQGLADAGIQYF
NA	TRBV9	TRBJ2-5	CASSFGQGYQETQYF
once	TRBV28	TRBJ1-3	CASSREDTIYF
NA	TRBV5-6	TRBJ1-4	CASSLLRGSEKLFF
NA	TRBV6-5	TRBJ1-1	CASSYSRDFTEAFF
few	TRBV6-2/TRBV6-3	TRBJ2-2	CASSYSGDLRNTGELFF
few	TRBV19	TRBJ2-7	CASSQGYEQYF
NA	TRBV24-1	TRBJ2-2	CATSDSGTSWQSTGELFF
NA	TRBV18	TRBJ1-5	CASSSSGTLNSNQPQHF
NA	TRBV7-2	TRBJ1-5	CASSPQVGASQPQHF
NA	TRBV3-1/TRBV3-2	TRBJ1-2	CASSQQGARNYGYTF
NA	TRBV5-1	TRBJ1-2	CASSPDRIYGYTF
NA	TRBV15	TRBJ2-1	CATSRDLSSGSFYNEQFF
NA	TRBV18	TRBJ2-3	CASSPPRTSGRTITDTQYF
few	TRBV18	TRBJ2-7	CASSPGTSYEQYF
NA	TRBV7-6	TRBJ1-1	CASRPTRTDQNTEAFF
NA	TRBV2	TRBJ2-3	CASKAGTSGANTDTQYF
NA	TRBV27	TRBJ1-5	CASSSLSSNQPQHF
NA	TRBV6-2/TRBV6-3	TRBJ1-5	CASSYWRQGPTSPQHF
NA	TRBV5-6	TRBJ2-1	CASSLPGQGWNEQFF
NA	TRBV7-9	TRBJ2-7	CASSRTGAIYEQYF
NA	TRBV7-2	TRBJ1-2	CASSSPSRTTGYTF
NA	TRBV7-2	TRBJ2-3	CASSKTPVRASTDTQYF
NA	TRBV7-2	TRBJ2-4	CASSVTGTGLIAKNIQYF
NA	TRBV5-5	TRBJ1-6	CASSLGQGGNSPLHF
NA	TRBV21-1	TRBJ1-2	CASSKGCQAHYGYTF
few	TRBV7-9	TRBJ1-6	CASSLGQGIVDSPLHF
NA	TRBV7-2	TRBJ2-5	CASSLGVAEETQYF
NA	TRBV14	TRBJ2-7	CASSQPDSSYEQYF
NA	TRBV28	TRBJ1-1	CASRTGLSFRAFF
few	TRBV10-1	TRBJ1-3	CASMRGGTGNTIYF
NA	TRBV18	TRBJ2-7	CASSPPGEGTRSYEQYF
NA	TRBV27	TRBJ1-6	CASMSPGLGSPLHF
NA	TRBV9	TRBJ1-2	CASSRGERADLDGYTF
NA	TRBV30	TRBJ1-1	CAWRVGHVNTEAFF